This T cell receptor beta chain was recorded in a study of T cells in Graves' hyperthyroidism and ophthalmopathy. Turning to the study itself: Peripheral blood was taken when the disease was first diagnosed, before any treatment began.

The CDR3 runs 15 residues. V lost 2 bases to trimming and J lost 2 bases; unmatched junction nucleotides: 3. Germline CDR1 MNHNS, CDR2 SASEGT. The definition of stable Graves' hyperthyroidism was no ophthalmopathy progression within 18 months. This clonotype was seen repeatedly, ten times or more. TCR beta CDR3 regions were amplified from RNA transcripts. The primer set for the first-round RT-PCR of the TCR CDR3 was HTBI. TCRdb itself ran the multiplex PCR reads through MiXCR, one entry per CDR3 protein. The table records some 440,000 distinct CDR3 sequences, 15% to 19% of them present only once. The chain employs TRBV6-1 and TRBJ2-5; 9 positions match TRBD2. This receptor was obtained from a woman aged 18-29 years with Graves' hyperthyroidism. Material: blood. CDR3 loop: CASSETLAGQETQYF. The CDR3 coding sequence is TGTGCCAGCAGTGAAACCCTAGCGGGACAAGAGACCCAGTACTTC.